The entry below gives a single T cell receptor (beta chain) sequence along with its context. This sample is part of a study of blood T cell repertoires in COVID-19. This table comes from immunoSEQ multiplex PCR, and its TCRdb copy is limited to in-frame clones, with some not included. The data show about 400,000 clones, approximately 87% seen once. Per germline, CDR1 MNHEY and CDR2 SMNVEV (reference sequence). V gave up 6 bases and J gave up 8 bases; unmatched junction bases: 6. This CDR3 is 14 amino acids long. The chain is built from TRBV27 and TRBJ1-4, with 10 bases lining up with TRBD1. Sequenced sample: PBMCs or T cells enriched from blood (not recorded which). The receptor was derived from a man aged 40-55 years in a cohort exposed to, infected with or recovered from COVID-19 (not recorded which). The CDR3 reads CASRGQGILEKLFF. CDR3 sequence (DNA): TGTGCCAGCAGGGGACAGGGGATTCTCGAAAAACTGTTTTTT.